This T cell receptor beta chain comes out of a study of regulatory T cells in long-lasting Graves disease. Study background: Positivity for TSH receptor antibodies plus over 5 years of antithyroid drugs meant persistent Graves' disease. General study points: Persistent patients shared thousands of public clonotypes among themselves. Newly diagnosed patients shared fewer, at more than 850. The study found lower TCR diversity in persistent Graves' patients than in newly diagnosed ones. Under persistent disease, TRBV28, TRBJ1-2 and TRBJ2-5 were used preferentially.

Note on this clonotype: The antigen is undetermined.

Time point meaning: persistent/refractory GD, antithyroid drugs over 5 years with positive TRAb. PBMC-derived RNA was used for the TCR library. V dropped 3 bases and J dropped 6 bases, with 14 bases sitting between them. This CDR3 contains 14 residues. Germline lookup yields CDR1 GTSNPN and CDR2 SVGIG (reference sequence). Construction of the TCR beta libraries employed iRepertoire HTBI primers in conjunction with Arm-PCR of CDR3 regions. TCRdb reprocessed the multiplex PCR reads via MiXCR and lists one record per CDR3 protein. The sample yields fewer than 450,000 distinct CDR3 sequences, around 21% seen once.

Source: peripheral blood mononuclear cells (PBMCs), taken when the disease was refractory, from a patient treated with antithyroid drugs. This TCR was sampled from a female donor with Graves disease. The chain couples TRBV30 to TRBJ2-2; maybe TRBD1 (6 bases). CDR3 nucleotide sequence: TGTGCCTGGAGGTGGACAGCGGTATCCGGGGAGCTGTTTTTT. Translated, it gives CAWRWTAVSGELFF.